A selection of T cell receptor beta chains follows, all from one sample in a study of OX40 agonist ivuxolimab in advanced cancers. The protocol was immunoSEQ multiplex PCR, while the TCRdb copy is restricted to in-frame clones and leaves out a portion. The data show tens of thousands of clones, around 82% seen once. This specimen consisted of CD4+ or CD8+ T cells sorted from blood, obtained in a trial of the OX40 agonist ivuxolimab. The receptors originated from an adult with an advanced solid tumor such as melanoma, head and neck, liver or kidney cancer. Each CDR3 is given with its conserved first and last residue. Each record gives: J gene, V gene, D gene, clone size, CDR3 DNA, CDR3 protein. A D gene is named only where the DNA matches it firmly. Part of the rows lack a size; the others show once, few, many or a class for expanded clones.

j_call: TRBJ2-2
v_call: TRBV19
d_call: -
clone_size: -
cdr3_nt: TGTGCCAGTAGTATAGATCGGCCCCCTCTCAACACCGGGGAGCTGTTTTTT
cdr3_aa: CASSIDRPPLNTGELFF

j_call: TRBJ1-1
v_call: TRBV7-6
d_call: -
clone_size: -
cdr3_nt: TGTGCCAGCAGCCTGGGACGGGCGAACACTGAAGCTTTCTTT
cdr3_aa: CASSLGRANTEAFF

j_call: TRBJ1-1
v_call: TRBV14
d_call: TRBD1
clone_size: -
cdr3_nt: TGTGCCAGCAGCCAACTGGACAGGGATGGTCCTGAAGCTTTCTTT
cdr3_aa: CASSQLDRDGPEAFF

j_call: TRBJ2-3
v_call: TRBV19
d_call: TRBD2
clone_size: few
cdr3_nt: TGTGCCAGTAGTCCTGGGCCTAGCGGGATTACAGATACGCAGTATTTT
cdr3_aa: CASSPGPSGITDTQYF

j_call: TRBJ2-5
v_call: TRBV19
d_call: -
clone_size: -
cdr3_nt: TGTGCCAGTAGTCCCGGGACCCAAGGGCAGACCCAGTACTTC
cdr3_aa: CASSPGTQGQTQYF

j_call: TRBJ1-4
v_call: TRBV2
d_call: -
clone_size: -
cdr3_nt: TGTGCCAGCAGTGCTTCAGGGGTTCCGGGTGAAAAACTGTTTTTT
cdr3_aa: CASSASGVPGEKLFF

j_call: TRBJ2-5
v_call: TRBV18
d_call: -
clone_size: -
cdr3_nt: TGTGCCAGCTCACCACTGAAGGATCCCGAAGAGACCCAGTACTTC
cdr3_aa: CASSPLKDPEETQYF

j_call: TRBJ1-2
v_call: TRBV29-1
d_call: TRBD1
clone_size: -
cdr3_nt: TGCAGCGGGGCGGGACAGAACTATGGCTACACCTTC
cdr3_aa: CSGAGQNYGYTF

j_call: TRBJ2-2
v_call: TRBV28
d_call: -
clone_size: -
cdr3_nt: TGTGCCAGCACGGAAGAGTGGGGCAGGGAGCTGTTTTTT
cdr3_aa: CASTEEWGRELFF

j_call: TRBJ2-7
v_call: TRBV6-5
d_call: TRBD2
clone_size: once
cdr3_nt: TGTGCCAGCAGTTACACCGGCGGGAGGGCCGGGGAGCAGTACTTC
cdr3_aa: CASSYTGGRAGEQYF

j_call: TRBJ2-7
v_call: TRBV7-2
d_call: TRBD2
clone_size: -
cdr3_nt: TGTGCCAGCAGCTTAGGCGGTAGCGGGAAATACGAGCAGTACTTC
cdr3_aa: CASSLGGSGKYEQYF

j_call: TRBJ2-5
v_call: TRBV11-3
d_call: TRBD1
clone_size: -
cdr3_nt: TGTGCCAGCAGCCCGGGACAGCGGGAGACCCAGTACTTC
cdr3_aa: CASSPGQRETQYF

j_call: TRBJ2-3
v_call: TRBV5-1
d_call: -
clone_size: -
cdr3_nt: TGCGCCAGCAGCTTGTTGGCTAGCGGCACAGATACGCAGTATTTT
cdr3_aa: CASSLLASGTDTQYF

j_call: TRBJ1-4
v_call: TRBV7-8
d_call: -
clone_size: -
cdr3_nt: TGTGCCAGCAGCTTGCGTGTGGCTAATGAAAAACTGTTTTTT
cdr3_aa: CASSLRVANEKLFF

j_call: TRBJ2-5
v_call: TRBV28
d_call: TRBD1
clone_size: -
cdr3_nt: TGTGCCAGCACCCCCCCCCGGACAGGGGACCAAGAGACCCAGTACTTC
cdr3_aa: CASTPPRTGDQETQYF

j_call: TRBJ1-5
v_call: TRBV2
d_call: -
clone_size: -
cdr3_nt: TGTGCCAGCGGCCGGGACACTTATCAGCCCCAGCATTTT
cdr3_aa: CASGRDTYQPQHF

j_call: TRBJ1-3
v_call: TRBV28
d_call: TRBD1
clone_size: -
cdr3_nt: TGTGCCAGCAGTTTAGGACAGGGAATAGGAAACACCATATATTTT
cdr3_aa: CASSLGQGIGNTIYF

j_call: TRBJ2-5
v_call: TRBV5-1
d_call: TRBD2
clone_size: -
cdr3_nt: TGCGCCAGCAGCTTAGGACTAGCGGGAGTAGAGACCCAGTACTTC
cdr3_aa: CASSLGLAGVETQYF

j_call: TRBJ2-7
v_call: TRBV28
d_call: TRBD2
clone_size: -
cdr3_nt: TGTGCCAGCAGCACTCGCTGGGGGAGCGGGAGTGGGGAGCAGTACTTC
cdr3_aa: CASSTRWGSGSGEQYF

j_call: TRBJ2-5
v_call: TRBV18
d_call: -
clone_size: -
cdr3_nt: TGTGCCAGCTCACCACTGGCAGGGTCCCAAGAGACCCAGTACTTC
cdr3_aa: CASSPLAGSQETQYF

j_call: TRBJ2-1
v_call: TRBV6-4
d_call: TRBD2
clone_size: -
cdr3_nt: TGTGCCAGCAGTGACTCTACTAGCGGGAGTCTGAGGAATGAGCAGTTCTTC
cdr3_aa: CASSDSTSGSLRNEQFF

j_call: TRBJ2-7
v_call: TRBV5-6
d_call: -
clone_size: -
cdr3_nt: TGTGCCAGCAGCTTGGAGACCTTTGGACCCTACGAGCAGTACTTC
cdr3_aa: CASSLETFGPYEQYF

j_call: TRBJ2-3
v_call: TRBV5-1
d_call: -
clone_size: -
cdr3_nt: TGCGCCAGCAGAGTCAGTTCGACTAGCACAGATACGCAGTATTTT
cdr3_aa: CASRVSSTSTDTQYF

j_call: TRBJ2-7
v_call: TRBV11-3
d_call: TRBD2
clone_size: once
cdr3_nt: TGTGCCAGCAGCCTTAGCGGGACGGGCGAGCAGTACTTC
cdr3_aa: CASSLSGTGEQYF

j_call: TRBJ2-7
v_call: TRBV7-2
d_call: TRBD2
clone_size: -
cdr3_nt: TGTGCCAGCAGCTTTACTAGCGTCTACGAGCAGTACTTC
cdr3_aa: CASSFTSVYEQYF

j_call: TRBJ2-5
v_call: TRBV6-5
d_call: TRBD2
clone_size: -
cdr3_nt: TGTGCCAGCAGTTTCCAGACTAGCGGACAAGAGACCCAGTACTTC
cdr3_aa: CASSFQTSGQETQYF

j_call: TRBJ2-1
v_call: TRBV10-2
d_call: -
clone_size: -
cdr3_nt: TGCGCCAGCAGTATGTTCGGGGTCGCAGGGATTGACCGGAGCTCCTACAATGAGCAGTTCTTC
cdr3_aa: CASSMFGVAGIDRSSYNEQFF

j_call: TRBJ2-2
v_call: TRBV7-2
d_call: TRBD2
clone_size: few
cdr3_nt: TGTGCCAGCAGCTTAGCAACTAGCGGGAGGTATAAATCCGGGGAGCTGTTTTTT
cdr3_aa: CASSLATSGRYKSGELFF

j_call: TRBJ2-2
v_call: TRBV19
d_call: -
clone_size: -
cdr3_nt: TGTGCCAGTAGTTCAAACCGGGACGGCGACACCGGGGAGCTGTTTTTT
cdr3_aa: CASSSNRDGDTGELFF

j_call: TRBJ2-5
v_call: TRBV5-1
d_call: TRBD1
clone_size: -
cdr3_nt: TGCGCCAGCAGCTTGATTTCGGACAGGGCGGGCCAGTACTTC
cdr3_aa: CASSLISDRAGQYF

j_call: TRBJ1-2
v_call: TRBV30
d_call: -
clone_size: -
cdr3_nt: TGTGCCTGGAGTGGACAGACCTGGGATGGCTACACCTTC
cdr3_aa: CAWSGQTWDGYTF

j_call: TRBJ1-4
v_call: TRBV27
d_call: -
clone_size: -
cdr3_nt: TGTGCCAGCAGTTTAGTGGGAGGGAATGAAAAACTGTTTTTT
cdr3_aa: CASSLVGGNEKLFF

j_call: TRBJ2-7
v_call: TRBV5-4
d_call: TRBD1
clone_size: -
cdr3_nt: TGTGCCAGCAGCTTGACAGGGGGTGTGTACGAGCAGTACTTC
cdr3_aa: CASSLTGGVYEQYF

j_call: TRBJ2-3
v_call: TRBV7-2
d_call: -
clone_size: -
cdr3_nt: TGTGCCAGCAGCTTACTCCGAAGTAGCACAGATACGCAGTATTTT
cdr3_aa: CASSLLRSSTDTQYF